The 27 T cell receptor beta chains given below trace back to one sample, sequenced in a study of blood T cells in healthy people across ages. Primers used in a second PCR of roughly 6 to 11 cycles were a sample-barcoded 5' primer and a J-beta primer mix. One entry per CDR3 protein results from TCRdb running MiXCR on the 5' RACE reads. The sample carries around 1,000,000 distinct CDR3 sequences, 25% recorded once. These same data were also listed under a study on T cells of mothers and their children.

Sequencing used blood. The receptors originated from a girl aged 2 to 10 in good health.

V gene TRBV5-6 combines with J gene TRBJ2-5; D is unclear. Near its end, the DNA agrees better with TRBJ2-1, so the J call may be wrong. This CDR3 spans 13 amino acids. The germline V gene has CDR1 SGHDT and CDR2 YYEEEE. CDR3 nucleotides: TGTGCCAGCACGCCGAACCCGGCCGGGGAGCAGTTCTTC. Its protein is CASTPNPAGEQFF.

The V call is TRBV4-1, the J call TRBJ1-2; the match to TRBD1 covers 7 bases. The CDR3 has 13 amino acids. Trimming removed 6 bases from V and 2 bases from J; junction bases left unmatched: 3. From germline, CDR1 is MGHRA and CDR2 YSYEKL. The CDR3 loop is CASRKQGNYGYTF. CDR3 DNA: TGCGCCAGCAGAAAACAGGGGAACTATGGCTACACCTTC.

The rearrangement links TRBV29-1 to TRBJ2-1; possibly TRBD2 for D (5 bases). The V and J ends lost 7 bases and 0 bases respectively, with 10 bases between them. In germline, CDR1 is SQVTM, CDR2 ANQGSEA. The CDR3 contains 13 residues. The CDR3 sequence: CSERKSSYNEQFF. The DNA of the CDR3 is TGCAGCGAGCGGAAGAGCTCCTACAATGAGCAGTTCTTC.

This chain joins TRBV4-3 and TRBJ1-4, with 7 nucleotides matching TRBD1. V lost 4 bases, J lost 4 bases, and 9 bases stayed unmatched. Germline V gene data show CDR1 as LGHNA and CDR2 as YSLEER. This CDR3 comprises 16 residues. This CDR3 reads CASSPQRTGRNEKLFF. In nucleotides, the CDR3 is TGCGCCAGCAGCCCCCAGAGGACAGGCCGTAATGAAAAACTGTTTTTT.

The CDR3 here is CAISAGLTYNEQFF. The CDR3 DNA sequence: TGTGCCATCAGCGCGGGACTAACCTACAATGAGCAGTTCTTC. The rearrangement uses TRBV10-3 and TRBJ2-1, with 7 bases identical to TRBD2. Germline V lookup: CDR1 ENHRY, CDR2 SYGVKD. The CDR3 covers 14 residues. After removal of 6 bases from V and 2 bases from J, the junction contained 4 bases not matched to a gene.

The rearrangement joins TRBV18 to TRBJ2-1; D might be TRBD2 (5 bases). Germline V gives CDR1 KGHSH, CDR2 LQKENI. Trimming stripped 3 bases from V and 10 bases from J, with 7 bases between. The length of the CDR3 is 11 residues. The CDR3 nucleotides read TGTGCCAGCTCACCTCCTAGCGAGCAGTTCTTC. This encodes CASSPPSEQFF.

The chain is built from TRBV20-1 and TRBJ1-2; TRBD1 matches at 7 bases. The trim removed 2 bases at V and 8 bases at J, leaving 11 bases unmatched. The CDR3 totals 14 residues. Germline CDR1 DFQATT, CDR2 SNEGSKA (reference sequence). The CDR3 bases are TGCAGTGCTAGAAACGACAGGGCAATGAGGGGCTACACCTTC. Protein: CSARNDRAMRGYTF.

V gene TRBV29-1 combines with J gene TRBJ2-3; 9 nucleotides align to TRBD2. CDR3 length equals 16 residues. V lost 6 bases and J lost 5; bases outside the gene matches: 15. CDR1 and CDR2 (germline): SQVTM, ANQGSEA. In DNA, the CDR3 is TGCAGCGTCGAGTCTAGCGGGAAGGGGGGCAGAGATACGCAGTATTTT. This encodes CSVESSGKGGRDTQYF.

This rearrangement joins TRBV7-8 to TRBJ2-5; D is ambiguous. With the DNA end fitting TRBJ2-7 better, the J assignment may be wrong. Germline-derived CDR1 and CDR2 are SGHVS and FQNEAQ. This CDR3 contains 13 residues. The DNA of the CDR3 is TGTGCCAGCAGCTTACCTTACTCCTACGAGCAGTACTTC. Its protein is CASSLPYSYEQYF.

The genes are TRBV7-9 and TRBJ1-2; a possible D gene is TRBD1 (5 bases). This CDR3 region has 14 residues. Germline V gene data show CDR1 as SEHNR and CDR2 as FQNEAQ (reference sequence). Trimming stripped 3 bases from V and 4 bases from J, with 12 bases between. In nucleotides, the CDR3 is TGTGCCAGCAGCTTCACGGCCCAGGGCTATGGCTACACCTTC. As protein: CASSFTAQGYGYTF.

This clonotype was seen more than once but under ten times. This chain links TRBV20-1 with TRBJ1-2, with 7 bases matching TRBD1. The CDR3 length is 15 residues. Germline V gives CDR1 DFQATT, CDR2 SNEGSKA (reference sequence). V was pared by 3 bases and J by 3 bases, with 10 bases of the junction left unmatched. The CDR3 DNA reads as TGCAGTGCTAGTTTACAGGGGCCTAGGGACTATGGCTACACCTTC. Protein product: CSASLQGPRDYGYTF.

This clonotype was seen more than once but under ten times. V gene TRBV20-1 combines with J gene TRBJ2-3; 7 bases are a match to TRBD2. The CDR3 runs 15 residues. The germline gives CDR1 DFQATT, CDR2 SNEGSKA (reference sequence). The V and J ends lost 3 bases and 3 bases, in that order; junction bases with no gene match: 9. CDR3 amino acids: CSARPASGKTDTQYF. CDR3 nucleotides: TGCAGTGCTAGGCCGGCTAGCGGAAAGACAGATACGCAGTATTTT.

This clonotype turned up a few times. The chain combines TRBV13 with TRBJ2-7; D is possibly TRBD1 (6 bases). V was pared by 5 bases and J by 6 bases, with 17 bases between. The CDR3 is 14 residues long. The germline CDR1 and CDR2 sequences are PRHDT and FYEKMQ (reference sequence). This CDR3 is CASSPRRGSVEQYF. The CDR3 bases are TGTGCCAGCAGCCCCCGCAGGGGAAGCGTCGAGCAGTACTTC.

The chain links TRBV6-6 to TRBJ1-2; D possibly corresponds to TRBD1 (5 bases). Germline CDR1 is MNHNY and CDR2 is SVGAGI (reference sequence). The V end lost 8 bases, the J end lost 7 bases, and 20 bases lay between the germline ends. This CDR3 is built from 14 residues. The CDR3 DNA sequence: TGTGCCAGCTCCCTCCCCGTGGAGGGGAGTGGCTACACCTTC. It codes for CASSLPVEGSGYTF.

The sample holds a few counts of this clonotype. The chain is built from TRBV7-9 and TRBJ2-1; TRBD2 is a possible D gene (6 bases). Germline lookup yields CDR1 SEHNR and CDR2 FQNEAQ (reference sequence). This CDR3 is built from 14 residues. The V gene lost 0 bases and the J gene lost 7 bases, with 10 bases spanning the gap. As DNA, the CDR3 is TGTGCCAGCAGCTTAGCCCTACGGGAGAATGAGCAGTTCTTC. Its protein product is CASSLALRENEQFF.

The chain joins TRBV7-9 to TRBJ2-7; no reliable D call. The germline gives CDR1 SEHNR, CDR2 FQNEAQ (reference sequence). The CDR3 is 12 residues long. Trimming pared 1 base from V and 6 bases from J, leaving 7 bases between. The CDR3 DNA reads TGTGCCAGCAGCTTAGGCCAGCCCGAGCAGTACTTC. Translated: CASSLGQPEQYF.

The J gene is TRBJ2-2, the V gene TRBV7-3; D gene unclear. The CDR3 covers 12 residues. Germline values: CDR1 SGHTA, CDR2 FQGTGA. The V end was cut by 1 base, the J end by 6 bases, with 3 bases between. The DNA of the CDR3 is TGTGCCAGCAGCTTAATGGCCGGGGAGCTGTTTTTT. Translated, it gives CASSLMAGELFF.

This clonotype turned up a few times. The chain couples TRBV28 to TRBJ1-6, with D maybe TRBD1 (5 bases). Germline CDR1 reads MDHEN; CDR2 reads SYDVKM. V was clipped by 2 bases and J by 9 bases, with 14 bases between them. The CDR3 length is 15 residues. CDR3 sequence (DNA): TGTGCCAGCAGTTTAGCTAGCGGGGGGGGTTCACCCCTCCACTTT. Translation: CASSLASGGGSPLHF.

The rearrangement links TRBV29-1 to TRBJ1-2; TRBD1 aligns across 9 bases. This CDR3 has 12 amino acids. V shed 6 bases and J 10 bases; nucleotides not matched to a gene: 9. Germline V CDR1 and CDR2: SQVTM, ANQGSEA. The CDR3 DNA sequence: TGCAGCGTAGGGACAGGGCCTCATGTCTACACCTTC. Its protein product is CSVGTGPHVYTF.

V is TRBV3-1 and J is TRBJ2-2; 7 nucleotides match TRBD1. Germline trimming cut 8 bases from V and 3 bases from J; bases unmatched to any gene: 9. Germline-derived CDR1 and CDR2 are LGHDT and YNNKEL (reference sequence). This CDR3 spans 15 amino acids. The CDR3 region has the DNA TGTGCCAGCTCTCAGGGTCAGGGGGACACCGGGGAGCTGTTTTTT. Translated: CASSQGQGDTGELFF.

This clonotype appeared a few times. The chain recombines TRBV5-6 with TRBJ2-3, with a possible D match to TRBD1 (6 bases). The CDR3 consists of 17 residues. Germline V CDR1 and CDR2: SGHDT, YYEEEE. With 2 bases removed from V and 5 bases from J, the gap between germline ends came to 21 bases. The CDR3 loop reads CASSFLGGRTLRDTQYF. CDR3 bases: TGTGCCAGCAGCTTCCTAGGGGGAAGAACTCTAAGAGATACGCAGTATTTT.

This clonotype has more than one count but fewer than ten. This chain links TRBV15 with TRBJ1-2; D gene uncertain. V dropped 3 bases and J dropped 5 bases, with 10 bases sitting between them. The CDR3 totals 13 residues. Germline V gene sequence: CDR1 LNHNV, CDR2 YYDKDF (reference sequence). The CDR3 DNA follows: TGTGCCACCAGCAGGGCCCGGTCATATGGCTACACCTTC. This gives the protein CATSRARSYGYTF.

The rearrangement uses TRBV7-2 and TRBJ2-5, with 9 nucleotides matching TRBD2. Germline values: CDR1 SGHTA, CDR2 FQGNSA. The CDR3 has 15 residues. J gave up 2 bases and V 5 bases, and 6 bases lay outside the gene matches. The CDR3 spells CASSRVAGVQETQYF. CDR3 in DNA: TGTGCCAGCAGCCGGGTAGCGGGGGTACAAGAGACCCAGTACTTC.

The chain employs TRBV11-2 and TRBJ2-2, with D unresolved. There are 14 residues in the CDR3. CDR1 is SGHAT, CDR2 FQNNGV, per germline. Trimming removed 3 bases at V and 5 bases at J, with 10 bases between. DNA of the CDR3: TGTGCCAGCAGCTTCTTGGTGGCGACCGGGGAGCTGTTTTTT. Translated, it gives CASSFLVATGELFF.

The chain recombines TRBV7-9 with TRBJ1-3; D possibly corresponds to TRBD1 (5 bases). This CDR3 has 18 residues. Trimming pared 1 base from V and 3 bases from J, leaving 19 bases between. Germline V lookup: CDR1 SEHNR, CDR2 FQNEAQ (reference sequence). The DNA of the CDR3 is TGTGCCAGCAGCTTAGATATGAGTCCGGGGCTTTATGGAAACACCATATATTTT. It specifies CASSLDMSPGLYGNTIYF.

This clonotype turned up a few times. V is TRBV12-3 or TRBV12-4 and J is TRBJ1-5; 7 nucleotides align to TRBD1. CDR3 length: 14 residues. The trim removed 6 bases at V and 1 base at J, leaving 3 bases unmatched. The CDR3 sequence: CASRTGKSNQPQHF. The CDR3 DNA reads as TGTGCCAGCAGGACAGGGAAAAGCAATCAGCCCCAGCATTTT.

This clonotype was seen a handful of times. The CDR3 bases are TGTGCCAGCAGCGTGGGGCTAGCGGGGGCCTACGAGCAGTACTTC. It translates to CASSVGLAGAYEQYF. The chain uses TRBV9 and TRBJ2-7; 10 bases match TRBD2. The trim removed 2 bases at V and 2 bases at J, leaving 4 bases unmatched. The germline gives CDR1 SGDLS, CDR2 YYNGEE. This CDR3 is 15 amino acids long.